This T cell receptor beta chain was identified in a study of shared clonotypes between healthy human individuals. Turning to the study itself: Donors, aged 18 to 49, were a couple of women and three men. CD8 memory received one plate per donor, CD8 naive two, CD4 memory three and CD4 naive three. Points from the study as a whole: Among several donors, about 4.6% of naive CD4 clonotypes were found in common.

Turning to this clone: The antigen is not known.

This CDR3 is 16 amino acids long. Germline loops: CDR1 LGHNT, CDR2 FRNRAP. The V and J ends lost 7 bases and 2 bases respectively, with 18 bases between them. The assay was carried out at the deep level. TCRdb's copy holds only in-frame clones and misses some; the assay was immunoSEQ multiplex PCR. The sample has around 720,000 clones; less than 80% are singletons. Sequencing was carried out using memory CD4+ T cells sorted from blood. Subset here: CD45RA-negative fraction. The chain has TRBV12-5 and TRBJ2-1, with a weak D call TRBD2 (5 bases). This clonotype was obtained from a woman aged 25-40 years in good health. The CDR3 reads CASAPRGSFAYNEQFF. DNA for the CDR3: TGTGCTAGTGCCCCTCGGGGTAGCTTTGCCTACAATGAGCAGTTCTTC.